What follows are 11 T cell receptor beta chains derived from one specimen sequenced in a study of PD-1 blockade in classical Hodgkin lymphoma (dated by TCRdb to about 2020). The intended sense of this specimen's time point label: cycle 1 day 1 (C1D1), immediately before nivolumab initiation. Every trial patient had relapsed following autologous stem cell transplantation, and prior brentuximab vedotin exposure was what differed among cohorts A, B and C. Using a Miltenyi CD4+ T cell isolation kit, CD4+ T cells were purified from thawed PBMCs through magnetic negative selection. Receptor amplification or capture employed the immunoSEQ multiplex PCR assay. In its TCRdb copy, this immuneACCESS table keeps in-frame sequences only and misses some clones. Where compared with another copy, unresolved V genes explain less than half of these, and the others have no known cause. This sample is represented by 30,000 to 40,000 clones; more than 80% of them were singletons. Together, the top ten hold over 0.2% of the sample.

The sample here was CD4+ T cells from blood, taken at baseline. The source of these receptors is a human donor with classical Hodgkin lymphoma.

The rearrangement links TRBV6-4 to TRBJ1-5; TRBD1 aligns across 7 bases. Trimming removed 3 bases from V and 4 bases from J; junction bases left unmatched: 6. The CDR3 totals 15 residues. CDR1 MRHNA and CDR2 SNTAGT come from the germline V gene. The CDR3 region has the DNA TGTGCCAGCAGTGATCCCGACAGGGAGAATCAGCCCCAGCATTTT. This encodes CASSDPDRENQPQHF.

The chain carries TRBV19 and TRBJ2-5, with unresolved D. The CDR3 totals 12 residues. Trimming stripped 9 bases from V and 4 bases from J, with 12 bases between. Germline V lookup: CDR1 LNHDA, CDR2 SQIVND (reference sequence). The CDR3 is CARGKGPETQYF. The CDR3 DNA follows: TGTGCCAGAGGGAAGGGTCCAGAGACCCAGTACTTC.

The chain links TRBV9 to TRBJ1-3; 8 bases line up with TRBD1. V shed 0 bases, J shed 4 bases, and the junction held 3 bases outside the gene matches. This CDR3 is built from 15 residues. CDR1 is SGDLS and CDR2 is YYNGEE in the germline V gene. The CDR3 DNA reads as TGTGCCAGCAGCGTAGCCGGGACAGGAGGAAACACCATATATTTT. It translates to CASSVAGTGGNTIYF.

CDR3 DNA: TGTGCCAGCAGCCGTGACCGTCCGAACGAGCAGTACTTC. Translated: CASSRDRPNEQYF. This chain links TRBV7-2 with TRBJ2-7; no reliable D call. This CDR3 comprises 13 residues. Germline loops: CDR1 SGHTA, CDR2 FQGNSA. The V and J ends lost 5 bases and 5 bases respectively, with 13 bases between them.

The chain joins TRBV6-5 to TRBJ2-5; D may correspond to TRBD1 or TRBD2 (6 bases each). The CDR3 runs to 15 residues. Germline V gene lookup returns CDR1 MNHEY and CDR2 SVGAGI. With 7 bases removed from V and 4 bases from J, the gap between germline ends came to 19 bases. CDR3 residues: CASTSVRGARETQYF. Here the CDR3 DNA reads TGTGCCAGCACCTCGGTGAGGGGGGCACGAGAGACCCAGTACTTC.

The rearrangement uses TRBV30 and TRBJ1-3; 7 bases map to TRBD1. The CDR3 spans 15 residues. Unmatched junction bases numbered 7, after V lost 3 bases and J lost 2 bases. Looked up from germline, CDR1 is GTSNPN and CDR2 is SVGIG (reference sequence). CDR3 bases: TGTGCCTGGAGCTATAGGACAGGCGCTGGAAACACCATATATTTT. The encoded protein is CAWSYRTGAGNTIYF.

This sequence joins TRBV7-6 and TRBJ2-5; the match to TRBD1 covers 7 bases. V shed 4 bases and J 5 bases; nucleotides not matched to a gene: 10. Germline CDR1 reads SGHVS; CDR2 reads FNYEAQ. The CDR3 loop spans 15 amino acids. The CDR3 sequence is CASSSDRATWETQYF. Written as DNA, the CDR3 is TGTGCCAGCAGCTCCGACAGGGCTACCTGGGAGACCCAGTACTTC.

J is TRBJ2-5 and V is TRBV6-6; D not certain. Germline CDR1 reads MNHNY; CDR2 reads SVGAGI (reference sequence). With 5 bases removed from V and 5 bases from J, the gap between germline ends came to 9 bases. This CDR3 is 12 amino acids long. The CDR3, as DNA: TGTGCCAGCAGTGACCTCGTGGAGACCCAGTACTTC. This gives the protein CASSDLVETQYF.

This clone was seen once. The chain uses TRBV7-7 and TRBJ2-5; the D is unclear. Trimming stripped 1 base from V and 5 bases from J, with 14 bases between. This CDR3 spans 15 amino acids. The V gene's germline CDR1 is SSHAT and CDR2 FNYEAQ (reference sequence). The CDR3 reads CASSLGASPRETQYF. Written as DNA, the CDR3 is TGTGCCAGCAGCTTAGGGGCTAGTCCTCGGGAGACCCAGTACTTC.

This chain links TRBV27 with TRBJ2-7, with TRBD1 matching 7 bases. This CDR3 comprises 15 residues. Trimming took 3 bases from V and 2 from J; bases not matched to a gene: 7. The germline V gene has CDR1 MNHEY and CDR2 SMNVEV (reference sequence). CDR3 DNA sequence: TGTGCCAGCAGTTTGGTACAGGGGCTTCCCTACGAGCAGTACTTC. Translated: CASSLVQGLPYEQYF.

CDR3 DNA: TGTGCCAGCAGCTTAAGTAGCGGGAGGCCCTACGAGCAGTACTTC. Translated: CASSLSSGRPYEQYF. V gene TRBV7-9 combines with J gene TRBJ2-7, with TRBD2 matching 10 bases. V lost 2 bases and J lost 2; bases outside the gene matches: 3. The CDR3 loop spans 15 amino acids. Germline V lookup: CDR1 SEHNR, CDR2 FQNEAQ (reference sequence).